This TCR beta chain comes out of a study of human T cells and chemical hapten exposure. The overall study: All patients underwent weekly scalp dosing with diphenylcyclopropenone for the full approximately 25-week study. Chiefly female patients presented with alopecia areata, totalis or universalis.

Source study methods: Sampled TCR counts reached a median of 95,638 per sample, with values ranging from roughly 20,000 to 700,000. MiXCR, applied by TCRdb to the RACE reads, yields one record per CDR3 protein. None of the V and J calls come from the authors' own analysis; TCRdb made them. This sample carries more than 95,000 distinct CDR3 sequences, roughly a third of them seen once, and the ten largest clones take about 2.9%. The time point is: patch test 3, about 24 weeks after DPC sensitization. The treatment: therapeutic diphenylcyclopropenone sensitization with weekly scalp DPC. V was cut by 6 bases and J by 6 bases, with 15 bases left in between. This CDR3 comprises 14 residues. In germline, CDR1 is KGHSH, CDR2 LQKENI.

The sequencing used whole blood, collected in connection with sensitization to the hapten diphenylcyclopropenone (DPC). The chain links TRBV18 to TRBJ1-5; TRBD1 might be the D (6 bases). The source of this sequence is a man aged 35-49 years with alopecia areata. Some clones in this sample may be carry-over from other donors' samples. DNA of the CDR3: TGTGCCAGCTCGTCACAAGACAGGTTTCAGCCCCAGCATTTT. Encoded protein: CASSSQDRFQPQHF.